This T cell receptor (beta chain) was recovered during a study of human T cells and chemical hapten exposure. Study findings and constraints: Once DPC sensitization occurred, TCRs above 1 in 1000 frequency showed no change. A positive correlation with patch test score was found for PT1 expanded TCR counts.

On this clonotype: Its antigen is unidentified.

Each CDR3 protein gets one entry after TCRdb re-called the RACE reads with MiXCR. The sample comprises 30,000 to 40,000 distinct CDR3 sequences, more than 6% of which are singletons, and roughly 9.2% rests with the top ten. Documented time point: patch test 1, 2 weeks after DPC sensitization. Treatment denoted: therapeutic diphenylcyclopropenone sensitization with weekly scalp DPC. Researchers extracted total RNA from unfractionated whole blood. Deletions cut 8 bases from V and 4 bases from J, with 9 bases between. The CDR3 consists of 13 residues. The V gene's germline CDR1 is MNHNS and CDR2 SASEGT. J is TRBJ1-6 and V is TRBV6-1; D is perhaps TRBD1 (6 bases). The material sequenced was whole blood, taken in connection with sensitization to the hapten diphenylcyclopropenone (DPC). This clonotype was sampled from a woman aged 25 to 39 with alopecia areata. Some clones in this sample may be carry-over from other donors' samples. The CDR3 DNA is TGTGCCAGCGGGGGCACTTATAATTCACCCCTCCACTTT. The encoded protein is CASGGTYNSPLHF.